This T cell receptor beta chain derives from a study of cytotoxic CD8 clonotypes in ibrutinib-treated CLL. Turning to the study itself: The patients, roughly twelve relapsed/refractory and around 15 treatment-naive, included about 18 who were IGHV unmutated.

The CDR3 has 15 amino acids. From germline, CDR1 is KGHSH and CDR2 LQKENI. V lost 2 bases to trimming and J lost 1 base, with 11 bases between them. The assay was immunoSEQ multiplex PCR, and TCRdb's table has in-frame clones only and misses some. The sample yields about 15,000 clones, approximately 81% seen once. The source is a human donor with chronic lymphocytic leukemia. The sequences come from PBMCs, collected before ibrutinib treatment. The rearrangement uses TRBV18 and TRBJ1-1; D ambiguous. The CDR3 sequence is CASSPKRQANTEAFF. As DNA, the CDR3 is TGTGCCAGCTCACCAAAGAGGCAGGCGAACACTGAAGCTTTCTTT.